The rows below give T cell receptor beta chains drawn from one sample of a study of high-grade serous ovarian cancer treatment subgroups. Clones were sequenced by immunoSEQ multiplex PCR, and TCRdb holds only the in-frame ones, with some missing. The table lists about 12,000 clones, approximately 88% of them singletons. Sequencing was performed on tumor tissue. These TCRs come from a human donor with high-grade serous ovarian cancer. The CDR3 runs from the conserved cysteine through the conserved F or W. The D gene is left open where the match is weak. Clone size is stated in some rows and not others, as once, few, many or a class when expanded.

v_gene: TRBV6-1; j_gene: TRBJ1-1; d_gene: -; abundance: -; CDR3nt: TGTGCCAGCAGCTCCCTCGAAGCTTTCTTT; CDR3aa: CASSSLEAFF
v_gene: TRBV29-1; j_gene: TRBJ2-1; d_gene: TRBD2; abundance: -; CDR3nt: TGCAGCGCAAAGACTAGCGTGAATGAGCAGTTCTTC; CDR3aa: CSAKTSVNEQFF
v_gene: TRBV5-1; j_gene: TRBJ2-7; d_gene: TRBD2; abundance: -; CDR3nt: TGCGCCAGCAGCCCTAGCGGGGGCTCTGTCGAGCAGTACTTC; CDR3aa: CASSPSGGSVEQYF
v_gene: TRBV27; j_gene: TRBJ1-2; d_gene: -; abundance: -; CDR3nt: TGTGCCAGCAAGGAAGGCTGGACAGCGGATTATGGCTACACCTTC; CDR3aa: CASKEGWTADYGYTF
v_gene: TRBV5-1; j_gene: TRBJ2-3; d_gene: -; abundance: -; CDR3nt: TGCGCCAGCAGCCCGGCGTTGGGGGGATCCAGGGATACGCAGTATTTT; CDR3aa: CASSPALGGSRDTQYF
v_gene: TRBV5-6; j_gene: TRBJ1-6; d_gene: -; abundance: -; CDR3nt: TGTGCCAGCAGCACCGTCAGGGTCTCCTATAATTCACCCCTCCACTTT; CDR3aa: CASSTVRVSYNSPLHF
v_gene: TRBV27; j_gene: TRBJ1-1; d_gene: -; abundance: once; CDR3nt: TGTGCCAGCAGTTTGTCTGGGACAAGGACGAACACTGAAGCTTTCTTT; CDR3aa: CASSLSGTRTNTEAFF
v_gene: TRBV30; j_gene: TRBJ1-3; d_gene: -; abundance: -; CDR3nt: TGTGCCTGGAGTGTACTAGGGTTCGGAAACACCATATATTTT; CDR3aa: CAWSVLGFGNTIYF
v_gene: TRBV19; j_gene: TRBJ2-5; d_gene: -; abundance: -; CDR3nt: TGTGCCAGTAGTGTACAGGTACAAGAGACCCAGTACTTC; CDR3aa: CASSVQVQETQYF
v_gene: TRBV28; j_gene: TRBJ1-4; d_gene: -; abundance: -; CDR3nt: TGTGCCAGCAGCGCTCCGGGGGGACGTAATGAAAAACTGTTTTTT; CDR3aa: CASSAPGGRNEKLFF
v_gene: TRBV7-9; j_gene: TRBJ2-1; d_gene: TRBD2; abundance: -; CDR3nt: TGTGCCAGCAGCTTTCTAGCGGGGGTATTTAGTGAGCAGTTCTTC; CDR3aa: CASSFLAGVFSEQFF
v_gene: TRBV14; j_gene: TRBJ1-2; d_gene: -; abundance: -; CDR3nt: TGTGCCAGCAGCCAAGGGACAGACTATGGCTACACCTTC; CDR3aa: CASSQGTDYGYTF
v_gene: TRBV18; j_gene: TRBJ1-2; d_gene: TRBD1; abundance: -; CDR3nt: TGTGCCAGCTCACCACCGGGACAGGGGGTGTATGGCTACACCTTC; CDR3aa: CASSPPGQGVYGYTF
v_gene: TRBV2; j_gene: TRBJ2-5; d_gene: TRBD2; abundance: -; CDR3nt: TGTGCCAGCCTCTCTAGCGGGGGCCTGGGGGAGACCCAGTACTTC; CDR3aa: CASLSSGGLGETQYF
v_gene: TRBV7-3; j_gene: TRBJ1-1; d_gene: -; abundance: -; CDR3nt: TGTGCCAGCAGCTCGCGGGGGGGGCTCACTGAAGCTTTCTTT; CDR3aa: CASSSRGGLTEAFF
v_gene: TRBV6-1; j_gene: TRBJ1-4; d_gene: -; abundance: -; CDR3nt: TGTGCCAGCAGCGTCCACGGAGGCACTAATGAAAAACTGTTTTTT; CDR3aa: CASSVHGGTNEKLFF
v_gene: TRBV28; j_gene: TRBJ1-2; d_gene: TRBD1; abundance: -; CDR3nt: TGTGCCAGCATCTCCCCCCAGGGGGGAAACTATGGCTACACCTTC; CDR3aa: CASISPQGGNYGYTF
v_gene: TRBV27; j_gene: TRBJ1-2; d_gene: -; abundance: once; CDR3nt: TGTGCCAGCAGTTTAAGACTCCCGAGCTACACCTTC; CDR3aa: CASSLRLPSYTF
v_gene: TRBV19; j_gene: TRBJ2-2; d_gene: -; abundance: -; CDR3nt: TGTGCCAGTAGTAGGACACAGCCGAACACCGGGGAGCTGTTTTTT; CDR3aa: CASSRTQPNTGELFF
v_gene: TRBV29-1; j_gene: TRBJ2-7; d_gene: -; abundance: -; CDR3nt: TGCAGCGTTGGGGCTCTGAGACAGGGAGGGGACGAGCAGTACTTC; CDR3aa: CSVGALRQGGDEQYF
v_gene: TRBV5-1; j_gene: TRBJ1-5; d_gene: -; abundance: -; CDR3nt: TGCGCCAGCAGCTTGGACCCCGATCAGCCCCAGCATTTT; CDR3aa: CASSLDPDQPQHF
v_gene: TRBV19; j_gene: TRBJ1-4; d_gene: -; abundance: -; CDR3nt: TGTGCCAGTAGGCGGTGGGTTCGTGCAACTAATGAAAAACTGTTTTTT; CDR3aa: CASRRWVRATNEKLFF
v_gene: TRBV5-8; j_gene: TRBJ2-5; d_gene: -; abundance: -; CDR3nt: TGTGCCAGCAGCCAACCAACAGGGATGAGGGAGACCCAGTACTTC; CDR3aa: CASSQPTGMRETQYF
v_gene: TRBV6-1; j_gene: TRBJ1-2; d_gene: TRBD1; abundance: -; CDR3nt: TGTGCCAGCAGTGAAGTTACAGGGGGCTATGGCTACACCTTC; CDR3aa: CASSEVTGGYGYTF
v_gene: TRBV9; j_gene: TRBJ1-1; d_gene: -; abundance: few; CDR3nt: TGTGCCAGCAGCGCCTCAGGGGCCCACACTGAAGCTTTCTTT; CDR3aa: CASSASGAHTEAFF
v_gene: TRBV6-4; j_gene: TRBJ2-2; d_gene: -; abundance: -; CDR3nt: TGTGCCAGCAGTGACGGGGGCGACACCGGGGAGCTGTTTTTT; CDR3aa: CASSDGGDTGELFF
v_gene: TRBV5-1; j_gene: TRBJ2-1; d_gene: -; abundance: -; CDR3nt: TGCGCCAGCAGCTTGGGAGGGTACGGCGTCGATGAGCAGTTCTTC; CDR3aa: CASSLGGYGVDEQFF
v_gene: TRBV10-3; j_gene: TRBJ1-5; d_gene: -; abundance: -; CDR3nt: TGTGCCATCAGTGGAGGCATTTATAGCAATCAGCCCCAGCATTTT; CDR3aa: CAISGGIYSNQPQHF
v_gene: TRBV7-3; j_gene: TRBJ2-5; d_gene: TRBD2; abundance: -; CDR3nt: TGTGCCAGCAGCTTAAGGGGGACTAGGGGCCAAGAGACCCAGTACTTC; CDR3aa: CASSLRGTRGQETQYF
v_gene: TRBV18; j_gene: TRBJ1-1; d_gene: -; abundance: -; CDR3nt: TGTGCCAGCTCGGCAGGTGGCGATGGAAGCACTGAAGCTTTCTTT; CDR3aa: CASSAGGDGSTEAFF
v_gene: TRBV11-2; j_gene: TRBJ1-1; d_gene: -; abundance: -; CDR3nt: TGTGCCAGCAGCTGGGGCAGAGAGAACACTGAAGCTTTCTTT; CDR3aa: CASSWGRENTEAFF
v_gene: TRBV4-3; j_gene: TRBJ2-4; d_gene: -; abundance: -; CDR3nt: TGCGCCAGCAGCCAAGATGAGAGAGCCAAAAACATTCAGTACTTC; CDR3aa: CASSQDERAKNIQYF
v_gene: TRBV28; j_gene: TRBJ2-4; d_gene: -; abundance: -; CDR3nt: TGTGCCAGCAGTTTGGAGGGGATTCAGTACTTC; CDR3aa: CASSLEGIQYF
v_gene: TRBV27; j_gene: TRBJ2-2; d_gene: TRBD1; abundance: medium-sized; CDR3nt: TGTGCCAGCAGTTTCGGACAGGGAGGTTCGGGTACCGGGGAGCTGTTTTTT; CDR3aa: CASSFGQGGSGTGELFF
v_gene: TRBV29-1; j_gene: TRBJ2-1; d_gene: -; abundance: -; CDR3nt: TGCAGCGTTGTAAAGGGAGTATACGGCAGCTCCTACAATGAGCAGTTCTTC; CDR3aa: CSVVKGVYGSSYNEQFF
v_gene: TRBV9; j_gene: TRBJ2-5; d_gene: -; abundance: -; CDR3nt: TGTGCCAGCACCGGATCCTATGTGGGGACCCAGTACTTC; CDR3aa: CASTGSYVGTQYF
v_gene: TRBV4-3; j_gene: TRBJ2-3; d_gene: TRBD1; abundance: medium-sized; CDR3nt: TGCGCCAGCAGCGCACACAGGGGAAGCACAGATACGCAGTATTTT; CDR3aa: CASSAHRGSTDTQYF
v_gene: TRBV7-2; j_gene: TRBJ1-6; d_gene: -; abundance: -; CDR3nt: TGTGCCAGCAGCCTCGGGGGCTCCTATAATTCACCCCTCCACTTT; CDR3aa: CASSLGGSYNSPLHF
v_gene: TRBV27; j_gene: TRBJ2-3; d_gene: -; abundance: -; CDR3nt: TGTGCCAGCAGCCCTCAGGGAGATACGCAGTATTTT; CDR3aa: CASSPQGDTQYF
v_gene: TRBV9; j_gene: TRBJ1-3; d_gene: -; abundance: once; CDR3nt: TGTGCCAGCAGCTCAAGACAGTCGGGGAGGGGAAACACCATATATTTT; CDR3aa: CASSSRQSGRGNTIYF
v_gene: TRBV27; j_gene: TRBJ2-5; d_gene: -; abundance: -; CDR3nt: TGTGCCAGCTCCCGGCCGGGGGCAGGAGAGACCCAGTACTTC; CDR3aa: CASSRPGAGETQYF
v_gene: TRBV5-4; j_gene: TRBJ2-3; d_gene: TRBD2; abundance: -; CDR3nt: TGTGCCAGCAGCCGCGGGACTAGCGGGGGGCGAGATACGCAGTATTTT; CDR3aa: CASSRGTSGGRDTQYF